The 18 T cell receptor beta chains below were found in one sample sequenced in a study of blood T cell repertoires in COVID-19. TCRdb's table, derived via immunoSEQ multiplex PCR, lists solely in-frame clones and lacks some. In the table there are 150,000 to 200,000 clones, roughly 90% of which are singletons. The sample was peripheral blood. These TCRs come from a man aged 55 to 69 with active or convalescent COVID-19.

The rearrangement joins TRBV3-1 (or the pseudogene TRBV3-2) to TRBJ1-1; the match to TRBD1 covers 8 bases. Germline CDR1 reads LGHDT; CDR2 reads YNNKEL (reference sequence). This CDR3 spans 17 amino acids. V lost 3 bases and J lost 3; bases outside the gene matches: 12. Written as DNA, the CDR3 is TGTGCCAGCAGCCAGGAACGCGGGACAGGCTTTTACACTGAAGCTTTCTTT. Protein sequence: CASSQERGTGFYTEAFF.

The rearrangement uses TRBV19 and TRBJ2-5, with 14 bases identical to TRBD2. V dropped 5 bases and J dropped 6; count of bases not matched to a gene: 8. In germline, CDR1 is LNHDA, CDR2 SQIVND (reference sequence). CDR3 length equals 16 residues. CDR3 nucleotide sequence: TGTGCCAGTAGTGATGTGGGACTAGCGGGAGTGAAGACCCAGTACTTC. Protein sequence: CASSDVGLAGVKTQYF.

The chain combines TRBV19 with TRBJ2-5; 8 bases match TRBD2. From germline, CDR1 is LNHDA and CDR2 SQIVND (reference sequence). The CDR3 extends over 14 amino acids. The trim removed 5 bases at V and 1 base at J, leaving 3 bases unmatched. For the CDR3, the DNA is TGTGCCAGTAGTGCGGGGGGCCTCCAAGAGACCCAGTACTTC. Its translation is CASSAGGLQETQYF.

The rearrangement uses TRBV10-2 and TRBJ2-7; 9 bases map to TRBD1. The germline CDR1 and CDR2 sequences are WSHSY and SAAADI. The CDR3 loop spans 13 amino acids. J was trimmed by 4 bases and V by 6 bases; bases with no gene match: 4. CDR3 sequence reads: CASSVQGAYEQYF. The DNA of the CDR3 is TGCGCCAGCAGCGTACAGGGGGCTTACGAGCAGTACTTC.

This chain joins TRBV3-1 (or the pseudogene TRBV3-2) and TRBJ1-2; the match to TRBD1 covers 10 bases. V lost 4 bases, J lost 7 bases, and 3 bases stayed unmatched. The CDR3 has 13 residues. CDR1 and CDR2 from the germline V gene are LGHDT and YNNKEL (reference sequence). The CDR3: CASSRRDRGGYTF. The CDR3 DNA is TGTGCCAGCAGCCGCCGGGACAGGGGTGGCTACACCTTC.

This chain connects TRBV10-3 to TRBJ2-3; the D gene is possibly TRBD2 (6 bases). Germline V gives CDR1 ENHRY, CDR2 SYGVKD. This CDR3 is built from 15 residues. With 5 bases removed from V and 5 bases from J, the gap between germline ends came to 17 bases. CDR3: CAISSPGLLGDTQYF. The DNA of the CDR3 is TGTGCCATCAGTAGTCCGGGACTCCTTGGAGATACGCAGTATTTT.

The rearrangement joins TRBV30 to TRBJ1-2; the match to TRBD1 covers 8 bases. The junction had 4 bases not matched to a gene; V was cut back by 2 bases and J by 8 bases. In germline, CDR1 is GTSNPN, CDR2 SVGIG (reference sequence). The CDR3 is made up of 12 amino acids. The CDR3 DNA is TGTGCCTGGAGTTTGACAGGGGAAGGCTACACCTTC. It encodes CAWSLTGEGYTF.

The V gene is TRBV7-2, the J gene TRBJ2-5; no firm D call. The CDR3 contains 15 residues. V lost 1 base and J lost 1, with 10 bases in between. Per germline, CDR1 SGHTA and CDR2 FQGNSA. DNA for the CDR3: TGTGCCAGCAGCTTAGTGGGCTCGATCCAAGAGACCCAGTACTTC. Translating gives CASSLVGSIQETQYF. Together with reference TRBV7-2 and TRBJ2-5, the CDR3 gives the full variable domain: GAGVSQSPSNKVTEKGKDVELRCDPISGHTALYWYRQSLGQGLEFLIYFQGNSAPDKSGLPSDRFSAERTGGSVSTLTIQRTQQEDSAVYLCASSLVGSIQETQYFGPGTRLLVL.

The rearrangement links TRBV7-2 to TRBJ1-4, with 8 bases aligning to TRBD1. The V gene's germline CDR1 is SGHTA and CDR2 FQGNSA. With V trimmed by 5 bases and J by 4 bases, 3 bases remained unmatched. This CDR3 region has 14 residues. The CDR3 is CASSIDRGNEKLFF. The CDR3 DNA is TGTGCCAGCAGCATTGACAGGGGTAATGAAAAACTGTTTTTT.

This clone was detected once. V gene TRBV6-6 combines with J gene TRBJ1-5; TRBD1 matches at 7 bases. V lost 8 bases to trimming and J lost 5 bases; unmatched junction nucleotides: 6. The CDR3 has 13 amino acids. CDR1 MNHNY and CDR2 SVGAGI come from the germline V gene (reference sequence). This CDR3 reads CASETGYDQPQHF. CDR3 nucleotide sequence: TGTGCCAGCGAGACAGGGTACGATCAGCCCCAGCATTTT.

The chain links TRBV5-1 to TRBJ2-7; perhaps TRBD2 as D (7 bases). With 0 bases removed from V and 0 bases from J, the gap between germline ends came to 13 bases. This CDR3 region has 16 residues. Germline CDR1 reads SGHRS; CDR2 reads YFSETQ. CDR3 DNA sequence: TGCGCCAGCAGCTTGGGGCGGGGGCCGCACTCCTACGAGCAGTACTTC. It encodes CASSLGRGPHSYEQYF.

This clone was observed a single time. The chain's CDR3 is CASTRGQTTNEKLFF. CDR3 DNA: TGTGCCAGCACCAGAGGACAGACAACTAATGAAAAACTGTTTTTT. The chain carries TRBV9 and TRBJ1-4; possibly TRBD1 for D (6 bases). V dropped 6 bases and J dropped 0 bases, with 12 bases sitting between them. Germline CDR1 SGDLS, CDR2 YYNGEE. The CDR3 covers 15 residues.

This clone has just one count. V is TRBV5-5 and J is TRBJ2-3; a weak D match, TRBD2 (6 bases). Germline V gene lookup returns CDR1 SGHKS and CDR2 YYEKEE (reference sequence). V was trimmed by 3 bases and J by 2 bases, leaving 19 bases between them. The CDR3 covers 17 residues. The CDR3 loop is CASSSQLLALITDTQYF. The DNA of the CDR3 is TGTGCCAGCAGCTCCCAGCTCCTAGCGCTGATCACAGATACGCAGTATTTT.

In its sample, this clone was seen once. The gene calls are TRBV30 and TRBJ1-1; the match to TRBD1 covers 8 bases. Germline loops: CDR1 GTSNPN, CDR2 SVGIG (reference sequence). The CDR3 runs 13 residues. Trimming took 8 bases from V and 1 from J; bases not matched to a gene: 6. Here the CDR3 DNA reads TGTGCCCGGACAGGGTCCCGGAACACTGAAGCTTTCTTT. This gives the protein CARTGSRNTEAFF.

This chain connects TRBV19 to TRBJ1-1, with D perhaps TRBD1 (6 bases). This CDR3 is 17 amino acids long. The V end was cut by 4 bases, the J end by 1 base, with 19 bases between. Germline loops: CDR1 LNHDA, CDR2 SQIVND (reference sequence). The CDR3 bases are TGTGCCAGTAGTAAGGGGAGACAGGTAGGGACGAACACTGAAGCTTTCTTT. Translating gives CASSKGRQVGTNTEAFF.

The chain couples TRBV18 to TRBJ2-1; 8 positions match TRBD2. Germline V gives CDR1 KGHSH, CDR2 LQKENI. J lost 4 bases, V lost 3 bases, and 5 bases had no gene match. CDR3 length equals 15 residues. CDR3 sequence reads: CASSPSGGPYNEQFF. As DNA, the CDR3 is TGTGCCAGCTCACCGTCGGGGGGGCCTTACAATGAGCAGTTCTTC.

In its sample, this clone was seen a few times. The chain is built from TRBV18 and TRBJ2-7, with 9 bases identical to TRBD1. Looked up from germline, CDR1 is KGHSH and CDR2 is LQKENI. V shed 8 bases, J shed 3 bases, and the junction held 8 bases outside the gene matches. The CDR3 loop spans 14 amino acids. The CDR3 DNA follows: TGTGCCAGCCAACAGGGGGCTATCAACTACGAGCAGTACTTC. It specifies CASQQGAINYEQYF. Based on the CDR3 plus reference TRBV18 and TRBJ2-7, the full variable domain is NAGVMQNPRHLVRRRGQEARLRCSPMKGHSHVYWYRQLPEEGLKFMVYLQKENIIDESGMPKERFSAEFPKEGPSILRIQQVVRGDSAAYFCASQQGAINYEQYFGPGTRLTVT.

This chain connects TRBV19 to TRBJ1-5, with 7 nucleotides matching TRBD1. The junction had 10 bases not matched to a gene; V was cut back by 10 bases and J by 4 bases. Germline CDR1 is LNHDA and CDR2 is SQIVND (reference sequence). CDR3 size: 14 residues. The CDR3 loop is CATKKDRANQPQHF. As DNA, the CDR3 is TGTGCCACGAAAAAAGACAGGGCTAATCAGCCCCAGCATTTT. Based on the CDR3 plus reference TRBV19 and TRBJ1-5, the full variable domain is DGGITQSPKYLFRKEGQNVTLSCEQNLNHDAMYWYRQDPGQGLRLIYYSQIVNDFQKGDIAEGYSVSREKKESFPLTVTSAQKNPTAFYLCATKKDRANQPQHFGDGTRLSIL.